This entry describes one TCR beta chain. Its antigen is as yet unknown. Assay: immunoSEQ multiplex PCR; the TCRdb copy retains only in-frame clones and omits some. The table lists about 1 million clones, 60% to 80% of them singletons, with about 1.5% in the top ten. This sample stems from a study of shared clonotypes between healthy human individuals. Study-wide points: Investigators expected sequencing depth to affect clonotype sharing among donors.

CDR1 is SQVTM, CDR2 ANQGSEA, per germline. The CDR3 consists of 12 residues. V lost 0 bases to trimming and J lost 10 bases, with 10 bases between them. V is TRBV29-1 and J is TRBJ2-1; D is tentatively TRBD1 or TRBD2 (5 bases each). Sequenced: memory CD4+ T cells sorted from blood. As to subset: CD45RA-negative fraction. This receptor was obtained from a young man in good health. The CDR3 DNA reads as TGCAGCGTTGAAGATGGGACCCGGGAGCAGTTCTTC. This codes for CSVEDGTREQFF.